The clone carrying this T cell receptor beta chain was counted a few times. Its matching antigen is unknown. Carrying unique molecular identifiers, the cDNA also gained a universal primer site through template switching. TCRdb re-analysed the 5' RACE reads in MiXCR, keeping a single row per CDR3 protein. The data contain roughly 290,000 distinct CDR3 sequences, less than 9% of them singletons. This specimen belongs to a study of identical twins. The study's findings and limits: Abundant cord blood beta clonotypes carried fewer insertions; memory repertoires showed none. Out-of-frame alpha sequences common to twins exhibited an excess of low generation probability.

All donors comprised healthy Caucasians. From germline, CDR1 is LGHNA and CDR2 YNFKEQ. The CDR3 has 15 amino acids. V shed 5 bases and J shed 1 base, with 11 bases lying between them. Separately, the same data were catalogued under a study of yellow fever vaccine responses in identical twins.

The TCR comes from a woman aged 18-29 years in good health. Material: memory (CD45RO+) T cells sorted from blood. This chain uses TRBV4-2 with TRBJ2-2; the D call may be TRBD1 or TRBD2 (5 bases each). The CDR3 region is CASSRDPLNTGELFF. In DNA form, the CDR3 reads TGTGCCAGCAGCAGGGACCCATTGAACACCGGGGAGCTGTTTTTT.